This T cell receptor beta chain was retrieved from a study of cytomegalovirus exposure and HLA in healthy donors. Whole-study findings and limits: The study put under 200 TCR beta chains on its list as cytomegalovirus-associated. The classifier was said to identify cytomegalovirus status with high specificity and sensitivity.

On this clone itself: Its target is unknown.

This CDR3 spans 14 amino acids. Germline V gene lookup returns CDR1 SGHVS and CDR2 FQNEAQ. V dropped 5 bases and J dropped 4; count of bases not matched to a gene: 8. Measured with immunoSEQ multiplex PCR; TCRdb has only the in-frame clones, and not every one. The sample includes some 98,000 clones, roughly 87% seen only once; the top ten take about 4%. Among the 100 to 150 subjects of the validation cohort, separate from the roughly 700-subject first cohort, were the donors. This TCR was sampled from a woman aged 30 to 39 in good health and CMV-seronegative. Sequences were obtained from PBMCs. This chain uses TRBV7-8 with TRBJ2-7; 7 bases are a match to TRBD1. CDR3 loop: CASSPGTVRYEQYF. The CDR3 nucleotides read TGTGCCAGCAGCCCGGGGACAGTCAGATACGAGCAGTACTTC.